The T cell receptor beta chain under discussion was sequenced for a study of cytomegalovirus exposure and HLA in healthy donors. This clone has more than one count but fewer than ten. What it binds is not known. Libraries were prepared by immunoSEQ multiplex PCR; TCRdb keeps only in-frame clonotypes and omits some of them. The sample holds 180,000 or so clones, approximately 89% seen once. The germline V gene encodes CDR1 MNHNS and CDR2 SASEGT. The J segment lost 1 base and the V segment lost 7 bases, leaving 4 bases of the junction unmatched. The CDR3 loop spans 14 amino acids. Broader study findings: Rarity characterized most TCR sequences, yet some public TCRs appeared in many donors.

The rearrangement uses TRBV6-1 and TRBJ1-5; 7 nucleotides agree with TRBD1. This TCR came from a man between 18 and 29 years old in good health and CMV-seropositive. Sequences were obtained from PBMCs. The CDR3 nucleotides are TGTGCCAGCACCCCGGGACAGAGCAATCAGCCCCAGCATTTT. It specifies CASTPGQSNQPQHF.